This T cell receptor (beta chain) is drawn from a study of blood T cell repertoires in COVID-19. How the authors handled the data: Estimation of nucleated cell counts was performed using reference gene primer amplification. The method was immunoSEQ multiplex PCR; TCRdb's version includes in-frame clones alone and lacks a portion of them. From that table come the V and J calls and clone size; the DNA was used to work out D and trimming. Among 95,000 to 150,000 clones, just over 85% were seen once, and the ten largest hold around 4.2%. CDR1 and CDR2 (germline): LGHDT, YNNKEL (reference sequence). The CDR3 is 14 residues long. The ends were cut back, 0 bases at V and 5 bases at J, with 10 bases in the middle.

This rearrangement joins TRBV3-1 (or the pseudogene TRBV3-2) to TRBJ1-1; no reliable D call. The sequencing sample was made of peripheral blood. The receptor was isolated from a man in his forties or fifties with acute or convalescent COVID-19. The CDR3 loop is CASSQDTVLTEAFF. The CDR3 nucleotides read TGTGCCAGCAGCCAAGATACAGTTTTGACTGAAGCTTTCTTT.